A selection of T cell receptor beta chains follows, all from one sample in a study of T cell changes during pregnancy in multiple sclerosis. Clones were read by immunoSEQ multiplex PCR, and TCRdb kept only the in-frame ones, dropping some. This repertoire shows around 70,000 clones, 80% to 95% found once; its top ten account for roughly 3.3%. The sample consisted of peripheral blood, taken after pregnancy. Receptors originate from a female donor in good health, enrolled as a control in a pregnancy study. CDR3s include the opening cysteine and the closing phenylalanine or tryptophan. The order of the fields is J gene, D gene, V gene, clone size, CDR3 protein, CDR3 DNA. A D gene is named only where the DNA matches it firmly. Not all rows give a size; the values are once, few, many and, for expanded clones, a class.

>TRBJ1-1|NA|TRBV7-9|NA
CASFPQTGTRAFF
TGTGCCAGTTTTCCACAAACCGGGACTAGGGCTTTCTTT
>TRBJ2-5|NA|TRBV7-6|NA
CASSLDFPAVGTSQETQYF
TGTGCCAGCAGCTTAGATTTCCCGGCGGTAGGGACATCTCAAGAGACCCAGTACTTC
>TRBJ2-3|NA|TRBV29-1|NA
CSVVTSPRPDTQYF
TGCAGCGTTGTTACTAGCCCCAGGCCAGATACGCAGTATTTT
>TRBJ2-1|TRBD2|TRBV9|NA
CASSPGGSSYNEQFF
TGTGCCAGCAGCCCCGGCGGGAGCTCCTACAATGAGCAGTTCTTC
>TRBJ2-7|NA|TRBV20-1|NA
CSASRYEQYF
TGCAGTGCGAGTCGTTACGAGCAGTACTTC
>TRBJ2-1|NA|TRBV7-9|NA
CASSSEGYNEQFF
TGTGCCAGCAGTTCGGAGGGTTACAATGAGCAGTTCTTC
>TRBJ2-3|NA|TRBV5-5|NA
CASSYRRGAADTQYF
TGTGCCAGCAGCTACCGTCGGGGGGCGGCAGATACGCAGTATTTT
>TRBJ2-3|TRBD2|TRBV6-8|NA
CASSYSPAGGSTDTQYF
TGTGCCAGCAGTTACTCACCCGCGGGGGGATCCACAGATACGCAGTATTTT
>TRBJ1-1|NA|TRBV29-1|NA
CSVETQSNTEAFF
TGCAGCGTTGAAACGCAGTCGAACACTGAAGCTTTCTTT
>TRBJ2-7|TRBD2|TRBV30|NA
CAWKSSGSNVQYF
TGTGCCTGGAAATCTAGCGGGAGTAACGTGCAGTACTTC
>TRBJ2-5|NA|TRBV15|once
CATSRAHQETQYF
TGTGCCACCAGCAGAGCTCACCAAGAGACCCAGTACTTC
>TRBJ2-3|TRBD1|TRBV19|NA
CASRDRGLDTQYF
TGTGCCAGTAGGGACAGGGGGTTAGATACGCAGTATTTT
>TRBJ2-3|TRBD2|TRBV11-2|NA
CASSLGLSGRADTQYF
TGTGCCAGCAGCTTAGGTTTAAGCGGGAGGGCCGATACGCAGTATTTT
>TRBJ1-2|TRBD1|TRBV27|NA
CASSLGQNYGYTF
TGTGCCAGCAGTTTGGGACAGAACTATGGCTACACCTTC
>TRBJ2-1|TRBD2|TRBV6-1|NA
CASSQGLAGLYNEQFF
TGTGCCAGCAGTCAAGGACTAGCGGGATTATACAATGAGCAGTTCTTC
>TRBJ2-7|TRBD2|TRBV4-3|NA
CASSQEGTSGSYEQYF
TGCGCCAGCAGCCAAGAGGGGACTAGCGGGAGTTACGAGCAGTACTTC